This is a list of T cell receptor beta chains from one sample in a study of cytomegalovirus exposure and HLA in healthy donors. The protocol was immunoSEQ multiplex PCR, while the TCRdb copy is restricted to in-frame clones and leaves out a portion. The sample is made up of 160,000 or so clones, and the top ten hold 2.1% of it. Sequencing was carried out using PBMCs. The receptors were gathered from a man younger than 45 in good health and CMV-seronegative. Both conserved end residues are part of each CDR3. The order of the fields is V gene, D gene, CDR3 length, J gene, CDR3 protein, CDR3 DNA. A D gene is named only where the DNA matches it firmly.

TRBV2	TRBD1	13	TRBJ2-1	CVLGQGFSREQFF	TGTGTCCTCGGACAGGGTTTCAGCCGTGAGCAGTTCTTC
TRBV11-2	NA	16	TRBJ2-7	CASSPVPGRAAYEQYF	TGTGCCAGCAGCCCCGTTCCCGGGAGAGCAGCCTACGAGCAGTACTTC
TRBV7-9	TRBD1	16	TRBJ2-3	CASSYPGQGAGDTQYF	TGTGCCAGCAGCTACCCGGGACAGGGGGCAGGAGATACGCAGTATTTT
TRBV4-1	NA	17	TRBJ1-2	CASSLLGRGVGGYGYTF	TGCGCCAGCAGCCTCCTGGGCCGGGGGGTCGGAGGTTATGGCTACACCTTC
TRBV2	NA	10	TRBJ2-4	CASLFVIQYF	TGTGCCAGCCTATTCGTCATTCAGTACTTC
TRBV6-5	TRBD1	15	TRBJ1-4	CASSSNRQGQEKLFF	TGTGCCAGCAGTTCCAATCGACAGGGACAAGAAAAACTGTTTTTT
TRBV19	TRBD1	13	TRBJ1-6	CASMAGGDPPLHF	TGTGCCAGTATGGCAGGGGGCGACCCCCCCCTCCACTTT
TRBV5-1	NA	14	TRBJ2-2	CASSSITRTGELFF	TGCGCCAGCAGCTCCATCACTAGAACCGGGGAGCTGTTTTTT
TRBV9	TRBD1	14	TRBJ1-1	CASSVTGVNTEAFF	TGTGCCAGCAGCGTAACAGGGGTGAACACTGAAGCTTTCTTT
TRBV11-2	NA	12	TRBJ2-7	CASSVESGEQYF	TGTGCCAGCAGCGTAGAATCGGGTGAGCAGTACTTC
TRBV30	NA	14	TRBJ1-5	CAWSVTTFNQPQHF	TGTGCCTGGAGTGTAACGACTTTCAATCAGCCCCAGCATTTT
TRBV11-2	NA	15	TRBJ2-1	CASSLVTGLNNEQFF	TGTGCCAGCAGCTTAGTGACAGGACTGAACAATGAGCAGTTCTTC
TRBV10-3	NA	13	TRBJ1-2	CAISENREGGYTF	TGTGCCATCAGTGAGAACCGGGAGGGCGGCTACACCTTC
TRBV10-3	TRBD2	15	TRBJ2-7	CAISESTSGILRPYF	TGTGCCATCAGTGAGTCGACTAGCGGGATCCTAAGGCCATACTTC